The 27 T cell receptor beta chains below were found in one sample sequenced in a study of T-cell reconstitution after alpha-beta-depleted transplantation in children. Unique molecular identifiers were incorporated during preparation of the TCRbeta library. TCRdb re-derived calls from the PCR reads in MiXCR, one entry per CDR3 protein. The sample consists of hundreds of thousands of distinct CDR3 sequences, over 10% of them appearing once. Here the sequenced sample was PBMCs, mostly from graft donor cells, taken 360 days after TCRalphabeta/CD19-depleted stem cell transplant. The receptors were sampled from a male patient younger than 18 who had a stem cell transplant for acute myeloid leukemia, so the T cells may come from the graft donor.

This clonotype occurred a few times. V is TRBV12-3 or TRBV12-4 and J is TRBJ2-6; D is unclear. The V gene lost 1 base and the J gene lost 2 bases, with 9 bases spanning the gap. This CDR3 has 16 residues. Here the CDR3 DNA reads TGTGCCAGCAGTTTAGGCCGCGATGCTGGGGCCAACGTCCTGACTTTC. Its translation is CASSLGRDAGANVLTF.

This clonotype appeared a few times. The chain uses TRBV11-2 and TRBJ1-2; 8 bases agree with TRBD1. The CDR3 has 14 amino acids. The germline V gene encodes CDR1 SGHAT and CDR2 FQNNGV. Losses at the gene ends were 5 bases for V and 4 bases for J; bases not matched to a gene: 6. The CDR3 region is CASSPGQAVYGYTF. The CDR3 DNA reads TGTGCCAGCAGCCCGGGACAGGCGGTCTATGGCTACACCTTC.

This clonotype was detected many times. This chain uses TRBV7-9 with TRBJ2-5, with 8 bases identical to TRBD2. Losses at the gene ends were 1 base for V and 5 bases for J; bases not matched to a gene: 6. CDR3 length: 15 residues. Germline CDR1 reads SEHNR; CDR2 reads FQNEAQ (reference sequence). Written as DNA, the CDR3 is TGTGCCAGCAGCTTAGAGGCGGGAGGTTTCGAGACCCAGTACTTC. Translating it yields CASSLEAGGFETQYF.

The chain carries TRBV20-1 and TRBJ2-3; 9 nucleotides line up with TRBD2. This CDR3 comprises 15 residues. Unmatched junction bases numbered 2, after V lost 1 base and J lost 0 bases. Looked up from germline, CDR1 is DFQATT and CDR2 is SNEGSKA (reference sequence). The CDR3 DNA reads TGCAGTGCTAGAGTTCTAGCGGGAAGCACAGATACGCAGTATTTT. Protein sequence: CSARVLAGSTDTQYF.

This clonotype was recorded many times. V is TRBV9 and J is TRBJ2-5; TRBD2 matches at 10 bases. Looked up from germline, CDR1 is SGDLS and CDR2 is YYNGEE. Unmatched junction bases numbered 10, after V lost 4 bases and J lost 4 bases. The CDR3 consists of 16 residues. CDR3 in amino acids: CASSPRTVAGGETQYF. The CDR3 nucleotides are TGTGCCAGCAGCCCACGGACAGTAGCGGGAGGAGAGACCCAGTACTTC.

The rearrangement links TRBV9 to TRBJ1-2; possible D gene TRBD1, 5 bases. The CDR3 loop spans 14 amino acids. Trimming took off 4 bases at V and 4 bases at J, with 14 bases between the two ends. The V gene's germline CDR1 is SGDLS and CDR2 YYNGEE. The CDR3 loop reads CASSPAGGTYGYTF. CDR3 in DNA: TGTGCCAGCAGCCCAGCGGGAGGGACCTATGGCTACACCTTC.

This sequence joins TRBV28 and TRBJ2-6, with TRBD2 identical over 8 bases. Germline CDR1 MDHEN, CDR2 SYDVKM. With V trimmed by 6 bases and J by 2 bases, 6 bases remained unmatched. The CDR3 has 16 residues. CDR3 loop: CASRDSGMAGANVLTF. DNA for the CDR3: TGTGCCAGCAGGGATAGCGGGATGGCTGGGGCCAACGTCCTGACTTTC.

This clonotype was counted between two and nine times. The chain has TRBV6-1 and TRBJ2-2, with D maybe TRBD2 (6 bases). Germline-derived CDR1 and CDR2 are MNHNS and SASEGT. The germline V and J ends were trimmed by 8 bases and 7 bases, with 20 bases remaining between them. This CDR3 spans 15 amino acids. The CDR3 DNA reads TGTGCCAGCGGACTACTTGGGATCATTGGCGGGGAGCTGTTTTTT. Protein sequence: CASGLLGIIGGELFF.

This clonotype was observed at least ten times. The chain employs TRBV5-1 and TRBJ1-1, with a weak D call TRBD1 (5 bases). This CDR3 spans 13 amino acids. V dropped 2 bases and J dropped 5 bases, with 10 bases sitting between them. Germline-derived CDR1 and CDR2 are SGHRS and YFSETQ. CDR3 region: CASSFKEGTEAFF. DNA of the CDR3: TGCGCCAGCAGCTTTAAGGAGGGGACTGAAGCTTTCTTT.

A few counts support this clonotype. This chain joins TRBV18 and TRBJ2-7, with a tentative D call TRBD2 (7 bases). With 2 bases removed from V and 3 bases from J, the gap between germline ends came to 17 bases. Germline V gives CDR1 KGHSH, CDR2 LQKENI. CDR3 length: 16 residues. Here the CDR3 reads CASSPDGGLSLYEQYF. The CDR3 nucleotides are TGTGCCAGCTCACCAGACGGGGGGCTCTCACTCTACGAGCAGTACTTC.

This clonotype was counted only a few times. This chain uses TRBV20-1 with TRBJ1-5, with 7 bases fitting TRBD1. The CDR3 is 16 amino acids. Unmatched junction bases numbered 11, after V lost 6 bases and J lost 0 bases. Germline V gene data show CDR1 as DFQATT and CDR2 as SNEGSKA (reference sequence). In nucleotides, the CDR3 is TGCAGTGCCTCCGCCGGGACAGTCTATAGCAATCAGCCCCAGCATTTT. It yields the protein CSASAGTVYSNQPQHF.

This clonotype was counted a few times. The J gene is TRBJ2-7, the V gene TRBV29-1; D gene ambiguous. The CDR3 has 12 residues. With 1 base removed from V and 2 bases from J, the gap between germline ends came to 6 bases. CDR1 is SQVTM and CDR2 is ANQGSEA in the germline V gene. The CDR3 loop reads CSVEGGPYEQYF. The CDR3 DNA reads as TGCAGCGTTGAAGGCGGACCCTACGAGCAGTACTTC.

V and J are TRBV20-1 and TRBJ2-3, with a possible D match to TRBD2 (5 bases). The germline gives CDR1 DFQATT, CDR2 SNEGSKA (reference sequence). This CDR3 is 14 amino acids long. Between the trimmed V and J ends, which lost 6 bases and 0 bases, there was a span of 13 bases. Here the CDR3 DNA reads TGCAGTGCCGGGAAGGTAGCTAGCACAGATACGCAGTATTTT. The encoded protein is CSAGKVASTDTQYF.

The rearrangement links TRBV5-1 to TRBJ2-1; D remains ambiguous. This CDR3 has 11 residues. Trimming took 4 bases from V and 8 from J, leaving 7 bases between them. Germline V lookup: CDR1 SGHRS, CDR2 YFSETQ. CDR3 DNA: TGCGCCAGCAGCGAGTGGGATGAGCAGTTCTTC. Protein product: CASSEWDEQFF.

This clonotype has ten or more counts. The CDR3 loop is CASIRGGSTDTQYF. The CDR3 nucleotides read TGTGCCAGCATTCGGGGCGGTTCCACAGATACGCAGTATTTT. The rearrangement uses TRBV28 and TRBJ2-3, with D possibly called TRBD1 or TRBD2 (5 bases each). Trimming took off 7 bases at V and 2 bases at J, with 13 bases between the two ends. There are 14 residues in the CDR3. Germline assignment: CDR1 MDHEN and CDR2 SYDVKM.

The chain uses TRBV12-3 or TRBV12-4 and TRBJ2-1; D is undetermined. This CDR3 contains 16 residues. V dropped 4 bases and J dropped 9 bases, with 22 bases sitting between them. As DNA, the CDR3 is TGTGCCAGCAGTTCGCAGACCCTACCAACGATTAGTGAGCAGTTCTTC. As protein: CASSSQTLPTISEQFF.

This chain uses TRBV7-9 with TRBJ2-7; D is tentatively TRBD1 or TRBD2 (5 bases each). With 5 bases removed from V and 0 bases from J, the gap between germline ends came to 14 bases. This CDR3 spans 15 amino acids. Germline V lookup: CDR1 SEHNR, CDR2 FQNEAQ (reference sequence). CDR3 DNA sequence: TGTGCCAGCAGCCCTCCCGGGACCAGCTCCTACGAGCAGTACTTC. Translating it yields CASSPPGTSSYEQYF.

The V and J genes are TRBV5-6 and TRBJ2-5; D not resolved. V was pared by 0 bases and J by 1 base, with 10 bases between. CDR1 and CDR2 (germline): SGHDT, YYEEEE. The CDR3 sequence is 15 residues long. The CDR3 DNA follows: TGTGCCAGCAGCTTGGGTGGCCCTGGCCAAGAGACCCAGTACTTC. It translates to CASSLGGPGQETQYF.

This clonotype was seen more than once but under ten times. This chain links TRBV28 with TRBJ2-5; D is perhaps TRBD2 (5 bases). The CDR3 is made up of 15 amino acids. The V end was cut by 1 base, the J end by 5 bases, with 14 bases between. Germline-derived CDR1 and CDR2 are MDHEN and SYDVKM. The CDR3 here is CASSLSFYPGETQYF. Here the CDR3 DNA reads TGTGCCAGCAGTTTATCATTTTACCCGGGGGAGACCCAGTACTTC.

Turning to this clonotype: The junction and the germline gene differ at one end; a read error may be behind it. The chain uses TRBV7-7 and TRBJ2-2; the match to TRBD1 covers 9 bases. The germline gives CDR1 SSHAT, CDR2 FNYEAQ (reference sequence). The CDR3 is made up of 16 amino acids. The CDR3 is CASSLDRGAPFGELFF. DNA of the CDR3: TGTGCTAGCAGCTTAGACAGGGGGGCTCCCTTCGGGGAGCTGTTTTTT.

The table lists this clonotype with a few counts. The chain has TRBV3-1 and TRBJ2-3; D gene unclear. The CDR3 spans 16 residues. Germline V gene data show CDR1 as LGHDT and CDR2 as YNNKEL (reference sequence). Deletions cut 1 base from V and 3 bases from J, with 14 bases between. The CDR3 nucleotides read TGTGCCAGCAGCCAAGTACGAGGAGACTTGACAGATACGCAGTATTTT. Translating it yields CASSQVRGDLTDTQYF.

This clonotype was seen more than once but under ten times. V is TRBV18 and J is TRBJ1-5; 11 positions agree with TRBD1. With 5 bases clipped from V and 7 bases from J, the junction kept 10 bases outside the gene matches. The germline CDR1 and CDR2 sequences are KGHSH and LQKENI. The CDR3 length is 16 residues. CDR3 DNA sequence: TGTGCCAGCTCAACCAAGCCGGGACAGGGGGAACAGCCCCAGCATTTT. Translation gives CASSTKPGQGEQPQHF.

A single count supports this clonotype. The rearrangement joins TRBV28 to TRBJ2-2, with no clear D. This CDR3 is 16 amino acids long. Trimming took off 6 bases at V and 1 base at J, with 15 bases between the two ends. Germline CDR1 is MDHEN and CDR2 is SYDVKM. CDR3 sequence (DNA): TGTGCCAGCAGCATCCCAGGTCCGGGGAACACCGGGGAGCTGTTTTTT. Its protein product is CASSIPGPGNTGELFF.

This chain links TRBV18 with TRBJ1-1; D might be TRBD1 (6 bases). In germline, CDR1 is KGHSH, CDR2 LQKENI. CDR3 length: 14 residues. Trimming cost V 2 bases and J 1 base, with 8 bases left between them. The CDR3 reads CASSPLTGNTEAFF. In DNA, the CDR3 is TGTGCCAGCTCACCATTGACAGGGAACACTGAAGCTTTCTTT.

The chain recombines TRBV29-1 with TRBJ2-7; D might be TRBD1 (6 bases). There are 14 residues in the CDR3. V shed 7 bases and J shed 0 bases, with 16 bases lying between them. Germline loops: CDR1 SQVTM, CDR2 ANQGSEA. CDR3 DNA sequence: TGCAGCGCACAGGGACCAAGGAGCTCCTACGAGCAGTACTTC. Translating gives CSAQGPRSSYEQYF.

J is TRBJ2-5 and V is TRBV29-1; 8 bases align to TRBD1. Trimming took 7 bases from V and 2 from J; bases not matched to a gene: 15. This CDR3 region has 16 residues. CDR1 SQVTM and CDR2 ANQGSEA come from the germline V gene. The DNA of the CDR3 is TGCAGCGCCGAGTACGGACAGGGCCTCTCTCAAGAGACCCAGTACTTC. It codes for CSAEYGQGLSQETQYF. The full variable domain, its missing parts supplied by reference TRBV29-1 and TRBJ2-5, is SAVISQKPSRDICQRGTSLTIQCQVDSQVTMMFWYRQQPGQSLTLIATANQGSEATYESGFVIDKFPISRPNLTFSTLTVSNMSPEDSSIYLCSAEYGQGLSQETQYFGPGTRLLVL.

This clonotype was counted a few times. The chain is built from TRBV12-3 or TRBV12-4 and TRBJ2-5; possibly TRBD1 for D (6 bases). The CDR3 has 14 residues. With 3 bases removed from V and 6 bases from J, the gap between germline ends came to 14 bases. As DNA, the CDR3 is TGTGCCAGCAGTTTGTTCCAGGGGCAGAAGACCCAGTACTTC. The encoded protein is CASSLFQGQKTQYF.